This T cell receptor beta chain is drawn from a study of blood T cell repertoires in COVID-19. Study-wide context: Whether acute or convalescent, the COVID-19 samples came from the United States, Italy and Spain. Nucleic acid was either cDNA or gDNA, and it came from T cells, B-cell-depleted T cells, or PBMCs.

This CDR3 is built from 14 residues. V was shortened by 0 bases and J by 5 bases, with 7 bases between the two germline ends. Germline lookup yields CDR1 MGHRA and CDR2 YSYEKL. In the source study's methods: The authors estimated nucleated cell counts from reference gene primer amplification. Libraries were prepared by immunoSEQ multiplex PCR; TCRdb keeps only in-frame clonotypes and omits some of them. Clone size and V and J calls were adopted from that table, with D and trimming inferred from the DNA. The sample carries around 140,000 clones, about 87% recorded once. Sequencing input: peripheral blood. The rearrangement uses TRBV4-1 and TRBJ2-2; D uncertain. The sequence came from a woman between 50 and 59 years old with acute or convalescent COVID-19. The chain's CDR3 is CASSQDTGTGELFF. As DNA, the CDR3 is TGCGCCAGCAGCCAAGATACGGGTACCGGGGAGCTGTTTTTT.